This entry features one T cell receptor (beta chain) sequence. Sequenced by immunoSEQ multiplex PCR; TCRdb stores in-frame clones only, minus some. The profile covers 90,000 to 130,000 clones, with 70% to 90% appearing a single time and about 3% taken by the ten largest. This sample was taken from a study of T cell responses to AZD1222 COVID-19 vaccine. This clonotype was obtained from an adult in good health. The sequencing used peripheral blood, collected on day 0 of AZD1222 vaccination.

In DNA form, the CDR3 reads TGTGCCAGCAGTCCCTCAGGGTCCTTTTCGGAGCAGTACTTC. Translated: CASSPSGSFSEQYF. The chain recombines TRBV5-4 with TRBJ2-7, with a tentative D call TRBD1 (5 bases). Germline lookup yields CDR1 SGHNT and CDR2 YYREEE (reference sequence). CDR3 length: 14 residues. V lost 5 bases and J lost 7, with 19 bases in between. The whole variable domain, remainder taken from reference TRBV5-4 and TRBJ2-7, is ETGVTQSPTHLIKTRGQQVTLRCSSQSGHNTVSWYQQALGQGPQFIFQYYREEENGRGNFPPRFSGLQFPNYSSELNVNALELDDSALYLCASSPSGSFSEQYFGPGTRLTVT.